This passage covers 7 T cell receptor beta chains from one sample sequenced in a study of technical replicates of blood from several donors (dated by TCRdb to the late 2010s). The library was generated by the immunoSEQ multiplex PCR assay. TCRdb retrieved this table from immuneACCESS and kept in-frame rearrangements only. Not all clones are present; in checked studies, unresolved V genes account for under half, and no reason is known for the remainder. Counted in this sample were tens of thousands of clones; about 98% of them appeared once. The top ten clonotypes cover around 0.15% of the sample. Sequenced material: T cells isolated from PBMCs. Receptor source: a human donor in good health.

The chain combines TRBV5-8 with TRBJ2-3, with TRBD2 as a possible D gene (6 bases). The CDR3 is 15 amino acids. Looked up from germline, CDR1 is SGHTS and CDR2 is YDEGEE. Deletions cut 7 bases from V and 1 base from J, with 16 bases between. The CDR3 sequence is CASGGSGWGTDTQYF. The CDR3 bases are TGTGCCAGCGGAGGGTCGGGGTGGGGCACAGATACGCAGTATTTT.

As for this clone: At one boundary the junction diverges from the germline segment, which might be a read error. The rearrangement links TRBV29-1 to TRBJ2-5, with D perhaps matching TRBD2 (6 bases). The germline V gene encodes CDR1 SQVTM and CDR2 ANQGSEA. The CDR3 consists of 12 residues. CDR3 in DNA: TGCAGCGGTGAAGCGGGTCAAGAGACCCAGTACTTC. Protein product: CSGEAGQETQYF.

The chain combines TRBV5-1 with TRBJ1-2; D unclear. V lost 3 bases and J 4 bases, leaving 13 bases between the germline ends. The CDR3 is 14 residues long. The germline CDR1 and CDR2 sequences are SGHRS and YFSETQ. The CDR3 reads CASSYRMEGYGYTF. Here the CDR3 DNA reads TGCGCCAGCAGCTATCGCATGGAGGGCTATGGCTACACCTTC.

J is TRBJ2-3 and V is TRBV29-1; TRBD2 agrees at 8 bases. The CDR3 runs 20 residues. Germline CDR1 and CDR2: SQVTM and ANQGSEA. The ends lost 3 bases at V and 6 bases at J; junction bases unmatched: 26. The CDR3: CSVDGLSGREAGGPRDTQYF. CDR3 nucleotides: TGCAGCGTTGACGGCCTCTCCGGGCGAGAGGCGGGAGGTCCCAGGGATACGCAGTATTTT.

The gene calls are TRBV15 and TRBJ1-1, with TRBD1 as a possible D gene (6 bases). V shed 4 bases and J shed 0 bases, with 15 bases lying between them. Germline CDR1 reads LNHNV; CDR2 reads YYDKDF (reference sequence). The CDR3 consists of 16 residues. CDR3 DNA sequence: TGTGCCACCAGCACAGACAGGACAGCTATGAACACTGAAGCTTTCTTT. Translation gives CATSTDRTAMNTEAFF.

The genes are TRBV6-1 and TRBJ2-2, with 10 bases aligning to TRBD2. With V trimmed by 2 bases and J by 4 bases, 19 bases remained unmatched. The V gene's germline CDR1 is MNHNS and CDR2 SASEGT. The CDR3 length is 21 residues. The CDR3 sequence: CASSESWRTSGSIIPTGELFF. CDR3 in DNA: TGTGCCAGCAGTGAATCTTGGAGGACTAGCGGCTCCATTATACCCACCGGGGAGCTGTTTTTT.

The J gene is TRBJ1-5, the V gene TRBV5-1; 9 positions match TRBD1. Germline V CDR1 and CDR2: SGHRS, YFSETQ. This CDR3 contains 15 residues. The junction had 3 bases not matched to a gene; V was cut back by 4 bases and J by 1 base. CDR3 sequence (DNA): TGCGCCAGCAGCCCTGGGACAGGGAGCAATCAGCCCCAGCATTTT. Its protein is CASSPGTGSNQPQHF.